Reported below is one TCR beta chain. Its target antigen remains unknown. No base-level quality is on record; no much larger clone is a single base apart. Clipping removes 3 bases from V and 4 bases from J, with 6 as the unmatched junction base count. The CDR3 holds 15 amino acids from the cysteine to the phenylalanine. The entry retains the CDR3 DNA only, 45 bases that are in frame from base 1. The germline V gene yields SGHNT for CDR1 and YENEEA for CDR2. The CDR3 regions of human TCRbeta chains were subjected to immunosequencing. Concerning the study's data processing: Repertoire TCRs were checked for matches against a reference library of SARS-CoV-2-specific TCRs that had been generated using the MIRA antigen-specificity platform. Breadth meant the fraction of unique TCRs that were SARS-CoV-2-associated, whereas depth meant the fraction of total T cells that were SARS-CoV-2-associated. Using the MIRA data, each spike-specific TCR was assigned both to the spike region to which the TCR was reactive and to a CD4 or CD8 class. Log10-transformed breadth and depth values were compared by one-way ANOVA with Sidak's multiple comparisons tests. TCRdb re-hosts the immuneACCESS table, in-frame sequences only. Its copies lack some clones; in the studies checked, an unresolved V gene accounts for under half of them, and the cause for the rest is not known. That table furnishes V, J and clone size, whereas the DNA furnished D and trimming. The table for this sample lists approximately 190,000 clones; about nine tenths of them were counted only once. Of the sample, 2.5% to 3% is held by the ten largest clones.

This sample was taken from a study of T cell responses to AZD1222 COVID-19 vaccine (dated by TCRdb to about 2021). Background for the entire study: TCR sequencing covered some 240 trial participants: 200 to 220 given two doses of AZD1222 and 26 given two doses of MenACWY control vaccine. Trial participants were enrolled by age into subgroups of 18-55, 56-69 and 70-plus years, and around 140, 26 and 57 TCR-sequenced participants, respectively, were included in these subgroups.

The investigation overall reported the following: Because no samples from the day 14 peak response were available, repertoires could be characterized only after the peak T cell response. In the small 56-69-year group, the increase in depth fell short of significance, most likely because of low power. A significant rise in spike-specific TCR breadth and depth was observed after two AZD1222 doses relative to day 0 and relative to MenACWY recipients. Nearly half of unique spike-specific TCRs reportedly recognized epitopes outside regions mutated in the B.1.351 and B.1.1.7 variants. Conclusions about previously exposed vaccinees are limited, since just six or seven AZD1222 recipients were seropositive for SARS-CoV-2 at baseline. The whole spike protein was spanned by vaccine-associated CD4 TCRs, and dominant responses were seen in regions 160-218 and 743-854. Participants were mostly white British, with more females than males. The authors suggested clonal diversity may have been underestimated.

The sample's time point label, in plain terms: baseline before first vaccination. The treatment or condition label for this specimen denotes: meningococcal conjugate vaccine given as trial control. The vaccinee samples were drawn from two UK trials, COV001 and COV002, one of which was a single-blind randomized controlled phase 2/3 trial testing AZD1222 (ChAdOx1 nCoV-19) in healthy adults. For TCRbeta chain sequencing, PBMC samples were collected from trial participants at day 0 and at day 28 after the second dose. The material was peripheral blood, obtained on day 0 of MenACWY control vaccination. Rearrangement joined TRBV11-3 to TRBJ2-3, with 8 bases in between that match TRBD2. This sequence originates from an adult in good health. Here the CDR3 is given as CASSLGIAGSDTQYF. The DNA sequence reads TGTGCCAGCAGCTTGGGGATAGCGGGGTCAGATACGCAGTATTTT.